The 20 T cell receptor beta chains presented below share a single source sample, sequenced in a study of shared clonotypes between healthy human individuals. CD45RO-negative, CCR7-positively selected cells formed the naive CD8 fraction, excluding terminally differentiated effector memory CD45RA+ cells. The protocol was immunoSEQ multiplex PCR, while the TCRdb copy is restricted to in-frame clones and leaves out a portion. The table lists about 2.1 million clones, roughly 93% of them singletons. The sample was naive CD8+ T cells from PBMCs. The receptors here all came from a man aged 18 to 29 in good health. Some clones in this sample may be carry-over from other donors' samples.

A word on this clone: This specimen includes other DNA sequences encoding the same CDR3. This sequence joins TRBV27 and TRBJ2-5, with 8 bases identical to TRBD2. Germline CDR1 is MNHEY and CDR2 is SMNVEV (reference sequence). The CDR3 covers 13 residues. Trimming at V came to 3 bases and at J to 4 bases, leaving 1 base not matched to a gene. CDR3 sequence reads: CASSLGTRETQYF. The CDR3 DNA sequence: TGTGCCAGCAGTTTGGGGACTAGAGAGACCCAGTACTTC.

The chain is built from TRBV7-2 and TRBJ2-1; D gene unclear. The CDR3 runs to 13 residues. V lost 2 bases and J 5 bases, leaving 7 bases between the germline ends. Germline loops: CDR1 SGHTA, CDR2 FQGNSA. The CDR3 coding sequence is TGTGCCAGCAGCTTATACGGTAACAATGAGCAGTTCTTC. Residues: CASSLYGNNEQFF.

Details on this clone: Other DNA sequences in the sample encode the same CDR3. V and J are TRBV29-1 and TRBJ1-1, with unresolved D. Looked up from germline, CDR1 is SQVTM and CDR2 is ANQGSEA. V was shortened by 3 bases and J by 0 bases, with 8 bases between the two germline ends. The CDR3 length is 13 residues. CDR3 sequence (DNA): TGCAGCGTTGAGCCCCTATTGAACACTGAAGCTTTCTTT. Amino acid sequence: CSVEPLLNTEAFF.

This chain uses TRBV23-1 with TRBJ2-7; D is unresolved. TRBV23-1 falls under the ORF class, with uncertain function. Trimming took 6 bases from V and 3 from J, leaving 9 bases between them. The CDR3 consists of 12 residues. The CDR3 region has the DNA TGCGCCAGCAGCCCGGAGAACTACGAGCAGTACTTC. Protein: CASSPENYEQYF.

This chain uses TRBV7-9 with TRBJ1-1; 8 bases match TRBD1. The trim removed 5 bases at V and 1 base at J, leaving 6 bases unmatched. Germline lookup yields CDR1 SEHNR and CDR2 FQNEAQ (reference sequence). The CDR3 has 15 residues. CDR3 region: CASSGYRGANTEAFF. DNA of the CDR3: TGTGCCAGCAGCGGATACAGGGGGGCGAACACTGAAGCTTTCTTT.

V gene TRBV9 combines with J gene TRBJ2-5; 9 bases line up with TRBD2. Germline V lookup: CDR1 SGDLS, CDR2 YYNGEE. The CDR3 is 14 residues long. Germline trimming cut 4 bases from V and 5 bases from J; bases unmatched to any gene: 6. The CDR3 nucleotides are TGTGCCAGCAGCAGAGCGGGAGGCCGGGAGACCCAGTACTTC. Translated: CASSRAGGRETQYF.

This chain connects TRBV6-5 to TRBJ2-1; D perhaps matches TRBD2 (6 bases). This CDR3 has 15 residues. Deletions cut 7 bases from V and 5 bases from J, with 18 bases between. Per the germline V gene, CDR1 is MNHEY and CDR2 is SVGAGI. CDR3 region: CASTKRLAFNNEQFF. CDR3 DNA: TGTGCCAGCACCAAAAGGCTAGCGTTCAACAATGAGCAGTTCTTC.

CDR3 DNA: TGTGCCAGCAGCCCGACCAACTCCCTCGGCGAGCAGTACTTC. It translates to CASSPTNSLGEQYF. This chain uses TRBV2 with TRBJ2-7; D gene ambiguous. V lost 6 bases and J lost 6, with 18 bases in between. This CDR3 spans 14 amino acids. CDR1 is SNHLY, CDR2 FYNNEI, per germline.

This chain links TRBV11-3 with TRBJ1-1; D gene ambiguous. The CDR3 extends over 15 amino acids. V was pared by 5 bases and J by 3 bases, with 16 bases between. CDR1 is SGHNT and CDR2 is YENEEA in the germline V gene. CDR3 sequence reads: CASSPTKDRDTEAFF. The CDR3 nucleotides read TGTGCCAGCAGCCCAACTAAGGACCGAGACACTGAAGCTTTCTTT.

The chain has TRBV7-9 and TRBJ1-2, with TRBD1 as a possible D gene (5 bases). The CDR3 is 16 amino acids. The germline V gene has CDR1 SEHNR and CDR2 FQNEAQ (reference sequence). V was clipped by 4 bases and J by 2 bases, with 17 bases between them. CDR3 in DNA: TGTGCCAGCAGCTCCCTAAACAGGCCAAAAAACTATGGCTACACCTTC. Its translation: CASSSLNRPKNYGYTF.

The chain is built from TRBV27 and TRBJ2-2, with unresolved D. This CDR3 has 13 residues. The V end lost 2 bases, the J end lost 8 bases, and 9 bases lay between the germline ends. Germline V CDR1 and CDR2: MNHEY, SMNVEV (reference sequence). CDR3 sequence (DNA): TGTGCCAGCAGTTTAAACGGTCAGGGGGAGCTGTTTTTT. This sequence encodes CASSLNGQGELFF.

The chain has TRBV9 and TRBJ2-2; 7 bases are shared with TRBD2. V gave up 3 bases and J gave up 2 bases; unmatched junction bases: 10. Per germline, CDR1 SGDLS and CDR2 YYNGEE. CDR3 size: 17 residues. The CDR3 DNA follows: TGTGCCAGCAGCGACCTCAAGGGAGGGCTCAACACCGGGGAGCTGTTTTTT. It translates to CASSDLKGGLNTGELFF.

The V gene is TRBV30, the J gene TRBJ2-7; D unclear. The ends were cut back, 0 bases at V and 1 base at J, with 16 bases in the middle. CDR1 and CDR2 (germline): GTSNPN, SVGIG (reference sequence). The CDR3 totals 16 residues. CDR3 protein: CAWSVPIGPMSYEQYF. CDR3 DNA: TGTGCCTGGAGTGTCCCTATAGGACCTATGTCCTACGAGCAGTACTTC.

The chain joins TRBV2 to TRBJ2-7; perhaps TRBD2 as D (6 bases). The V gene lost 8 bases and the J gene lost 4 bases, with 18 bases spanning the gap. CDR1 is SNHLY and CDR2 is FYNNEI in the germline V gene. The CDR3 is 14 residues long. This chain's CDR3 is CASLVLALTYEQYF. As DNA, the CDR3 is TGTGCCAGCTTGGTGCTAGCGCTCACTTACGAGCAGTACTTC.

The V call is TRBV5-4, the J call TRBJ2-1; the D is unclear. This CDR3 comprises 14 residues. The germline gives CDR1 SGHNT, CDR2 YYREEE (reference sequence). V was pared by 3 bases and J by 8 bases, with 15 bases between. Here the CDR3 reads CASSYSGSSDEQFF. The CDR3 coding sequence is TGTGCCAGCAGCTACTCCGGGTCCAGCGATGAGCAGTTCTTC.

The V gene is TRBV13, the J gene TRBJ2-2; 7 bases map to TRBD2. CDR1 is PRHDT, CDR2 FYEKMQ, per germline (reference sequence). CDR3 size: 14 residues. V gave up 6 bases and J gave up 6 bases; unmatched junction bases: 7. This chain's CDR3 is CASRPGGRAGELFF. CDR3 in DNA: TGTGCCAGCAGGCCGGGGGGACGGGCCGGGGAGCTGTTTTTT.

This clone came up once. This CDR3 is CASNSLSGANVLTF. In DNA, the CDR3 is TGTGCCAGCAATTCCCTCTCTGGGGCCAACGTCCTGACTTTC. The V and J genes are TRBV6-5 and TRBJ2-6; D unresolved. CDR3 length equals 14 residues. Germline V gives CDR1 MNHEY, CDR2 SVGAGI. The V gene lost 7 bases and the J gene lost 0 bases, with 7 bases spanning the gap.

The chain is built from TRBV11-2 and TRBJ2-5, with unresolved D. The germline V gene has CDR1 SGHAT and CDR2 FQNNGV. CDR3 size: 13 residues. The germline V and J ends were trimmed by 2 bases and 5 bases, with 9 bases remaining between them. The CDR3 sequence: CASSLWSEETQYF. The CDR3 DNA reads as TGTGCCAGCAGCTTATGGAGTGAGGAGACCCAGTACTTC. The entire variable domain, with the rest obtained from reference TRBV11-2 and TRBJ2-5, is as follows: EAGVAQSPRYKIIEKRQSVAFWCNPISGHATLYWYQQILGQGPKLLIQFQNNGVVDDSQLPKDRFSAERLKGVDSTLKIQPAKLEDSAVYLCASSLWSEETQYFGPGTRLLVL.

The J gene is TRBJ2-7, the V gene TRBV5-4; the D gene is possibly TRBD2 (5 bases). Trimming removed 5 bases at V and 0 bases at J, with 12 bases between. Germline values: CDR1 SGHNT, CDR2 YYREEE (reference sequence). This CDR3 is 14 amino acids long. CDR3 DNA: TGTGCCAGCAGAGACCGAGGGAGCTCCTACGAGCAGTACTTC. It yields the protein CASRDRGSSYEQYF.

The V gene is TRBV10-3, the J gene TRBJ2-3, with TRBD2 identical over 9 bases. V shed 3 bases and J 0 bases; nucleotides not matched to a gene: 7. CDR3 length: 17 amino acids. The germline V gene has CDR1 ENHRY and CDR2 SYGVKD. The DNA of the CDR3 is TGTGCCATCAGTGATCCCGGACTAGCGCCTAGCACAGATACGCAGTATTTT. This codes for CAISDPGLAPSTDTQYF.